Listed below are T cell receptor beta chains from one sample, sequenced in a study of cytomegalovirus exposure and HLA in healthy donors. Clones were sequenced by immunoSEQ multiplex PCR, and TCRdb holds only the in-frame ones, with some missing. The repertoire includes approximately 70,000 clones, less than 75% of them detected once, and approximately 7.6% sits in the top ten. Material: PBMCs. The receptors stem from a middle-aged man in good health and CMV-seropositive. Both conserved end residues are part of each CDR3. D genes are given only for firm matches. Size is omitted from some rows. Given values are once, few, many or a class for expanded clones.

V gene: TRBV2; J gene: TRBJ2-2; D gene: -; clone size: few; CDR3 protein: CASSVTGLTGELFF; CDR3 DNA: TGTGCCAGCAGTGTTACGGGACTTACCGGGGAGCTGTTTTTT
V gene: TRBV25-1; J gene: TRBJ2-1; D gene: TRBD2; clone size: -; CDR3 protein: CASLAGSSNEQFF; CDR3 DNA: TGTGCCAGTTTAGCGGGGTCCTCTAATGAGCAGTTCTTC
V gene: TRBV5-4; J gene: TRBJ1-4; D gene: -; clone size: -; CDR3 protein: CASSVGLINEKLFF; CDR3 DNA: TGTGCCAGCAGCGTGGGACTGATTAATGAAAAACTGTTTTTT
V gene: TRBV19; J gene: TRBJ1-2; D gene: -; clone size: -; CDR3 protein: CASSIRQGGGTYGYTF; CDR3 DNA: TGTGCCAGTAGTATCCGGCAGGGCGGAGGGACCTATGGCTACACCTTC
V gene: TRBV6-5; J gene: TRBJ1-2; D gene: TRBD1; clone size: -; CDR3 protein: CASRTGGNYGYTF; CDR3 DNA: TGTGCCAGCAGGACAGGGGGTAACTATGGCTACACCTTC
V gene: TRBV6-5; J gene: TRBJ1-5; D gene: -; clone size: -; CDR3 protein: CASSYRQGSVWPQHF; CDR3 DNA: TGTGCCAGCAGTTACCGGCAGGGGTCGGTTTGGCCCCAGCATTTT
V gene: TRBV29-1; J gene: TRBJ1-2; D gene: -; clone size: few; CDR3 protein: CSVGSDRGLLYGYTF; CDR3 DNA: TGCAGCGTTGGGTCGGACCGAGGACTCCTCTATGGCTACACCTTC
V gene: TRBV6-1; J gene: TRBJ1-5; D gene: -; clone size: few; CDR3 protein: CASTIQGGQPQHF; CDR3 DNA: TGTGCCAGCACCATCCAGGGAGGACAGCCCCAGCATTTT
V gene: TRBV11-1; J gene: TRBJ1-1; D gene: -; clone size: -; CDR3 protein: CASSPLATNTEAFF; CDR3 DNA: TGTGCCAGCAGCCCCCTAGCGACGAACACTGAAGCTTTCTTT
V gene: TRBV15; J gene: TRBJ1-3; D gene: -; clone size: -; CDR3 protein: CATKEDAGNTIYF; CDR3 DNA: TGTGCCACCAAGGAGGATGCTGGAAACACCATATATTTT
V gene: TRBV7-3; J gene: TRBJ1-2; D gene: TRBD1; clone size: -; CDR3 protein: CASSPGGGQGGGYTF; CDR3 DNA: TGTGCCAGCAGCCCAGGAGGGGGACAGGGAGGTGGCTACACCTTC
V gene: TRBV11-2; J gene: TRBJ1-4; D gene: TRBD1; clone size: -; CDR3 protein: CASSLVPGQGAGTNEKLFF; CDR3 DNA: TGTGCCAGCAGCTTAGTCCCGGGACAGGGGGCTGGAACTAATGAAAAACTGTTTTTT
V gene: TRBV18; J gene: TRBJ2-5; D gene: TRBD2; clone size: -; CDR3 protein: CASSPAASGQETQYF; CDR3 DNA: TGTGCCAGCTCACCAGCGGCTAGCGGACAAGAGACCCAGTACTTC
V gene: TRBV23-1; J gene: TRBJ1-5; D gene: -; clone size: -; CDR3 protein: CASSHAEDSNQPQHF; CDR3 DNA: TGCGCCAGCAGCCACGCCGAGGATAGCAATCAGCCCCAGCATTTT
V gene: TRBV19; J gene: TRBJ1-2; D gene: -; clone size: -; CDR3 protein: CASSRPPIGSGYGYTF; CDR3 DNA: TGTGCCAGTAGTAGGCCCCCCATAGGGAGCGGCTATGGCTACACCTTC
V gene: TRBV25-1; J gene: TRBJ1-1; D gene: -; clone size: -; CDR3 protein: CASSDSGENTEAFF; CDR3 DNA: TGTGCCAGCAGTGATAGCGGGGAGAACACTGAAGCTTTCTTT
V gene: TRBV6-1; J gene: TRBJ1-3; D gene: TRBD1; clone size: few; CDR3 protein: CASREGASGNTIYF; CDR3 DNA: TGTGCCAGCAGAGAGGGGGCCTCTGGAAACACCATATATTTT
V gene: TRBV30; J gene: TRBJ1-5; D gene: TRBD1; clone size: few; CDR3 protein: CAWSKGAQSQPQHF; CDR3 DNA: TGTGCCTGGAGCAAGGGGGCGCAAAGTCAGCCCCAGCATTTT
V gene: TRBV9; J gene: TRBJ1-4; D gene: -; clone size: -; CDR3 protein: CASSAGALRGEKLFF; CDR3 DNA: TGTGCCAGCAGCGCAGGGGCACTTCGTGGGGAAAAACTGTTTTTT
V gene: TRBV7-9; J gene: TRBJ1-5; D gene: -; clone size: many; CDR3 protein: CASSLGAGSNQPQHF; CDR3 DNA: TGTGCCAGCAGCTTAGGGGCAGGGTCAAATCAGCCCCAGCATTTT
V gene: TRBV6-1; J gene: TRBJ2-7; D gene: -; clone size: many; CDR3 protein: CASSESGTYEQYF; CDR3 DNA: TGTGCCAGCAGTGAGTCGGGAACCTACGAGCAGTACTTC
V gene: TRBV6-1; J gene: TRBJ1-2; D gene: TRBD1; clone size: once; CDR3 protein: CASSEAPGTGSIYGYTF; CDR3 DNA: TGTGCCAGCAGTGAAGCTCCCGGGACAGGGTCAATCTATGGCTACACCTTC
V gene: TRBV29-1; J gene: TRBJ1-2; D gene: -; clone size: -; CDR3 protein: CSVTAGWDGYTF; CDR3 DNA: TGCAGCGTAACGGCCGGGTGGGATGGCTACACCTTC
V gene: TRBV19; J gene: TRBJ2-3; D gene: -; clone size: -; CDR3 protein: CASRHDTDTQYF; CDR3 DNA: TGTGCCAGTAGACACGACACAGATACGCAGTATTTT
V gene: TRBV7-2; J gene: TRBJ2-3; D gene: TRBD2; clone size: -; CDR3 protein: CASTLRGSGGTDTQYF; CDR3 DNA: TGTGCCAGCACACTACGAGGTAGCGGGGGCACAGATACGCAGTATTTT
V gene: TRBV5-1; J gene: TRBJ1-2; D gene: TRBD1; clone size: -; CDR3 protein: CASSFSGQNYGYTF; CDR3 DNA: TGCGCCAGCAGCTTTTCGGGACAGAACTATGGCTACACCTTC
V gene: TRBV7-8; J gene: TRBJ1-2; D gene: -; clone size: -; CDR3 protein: CASSLAESGYGYTF; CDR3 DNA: TGTGCCAGCAGCTTAGCCGAGTCTGGCTATGGCTACACCTTC
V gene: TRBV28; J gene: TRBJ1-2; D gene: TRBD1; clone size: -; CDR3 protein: CASRSGTGGVYGYTF; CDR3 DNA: TGTGCCAGCAGATCCGGGACAGGGGGCGTCTATGGCTACACCTTC
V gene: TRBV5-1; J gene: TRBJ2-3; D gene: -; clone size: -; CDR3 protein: CASSLGQATDTQYF; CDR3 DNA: TGCGCCAGCAGCTTGGGACAGGCCACAGATACGCAGTATTTT
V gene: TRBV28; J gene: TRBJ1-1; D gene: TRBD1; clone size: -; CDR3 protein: CASTPRTGRTEAFF; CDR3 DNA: TGTGCCAGCACTCCTAGGACAGGGCGCACTGAAGCTTTCTTT
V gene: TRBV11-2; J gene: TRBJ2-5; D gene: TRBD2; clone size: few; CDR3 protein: CASSLGGWEGETQYF; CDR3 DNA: TGTGCCAGCAGCTTAGGTGGATGGGAGGGGGAGACCCAGTACTTC
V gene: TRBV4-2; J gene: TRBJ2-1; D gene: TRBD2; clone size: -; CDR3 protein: CASSQDPTSPTGSYNEQFF; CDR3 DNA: TGTGCCAGCAGCCAAGACCCGACTAGCCCCACCGGGTCCTACAATGAGCAGTTCTTC
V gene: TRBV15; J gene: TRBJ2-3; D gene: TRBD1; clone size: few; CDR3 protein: CATSRDQTGDTDTQYF; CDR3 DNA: TGTGCCACCAGCAGAGACCAGACAGGGGACACAGATACGCAGTATTTT
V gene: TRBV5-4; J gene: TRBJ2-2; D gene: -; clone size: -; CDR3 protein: CASSLVGVNTGELFF; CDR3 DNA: TGTGCCAGCAGCTTGGTTGGAGTAAACACCGGGGAGCTGTTTTTT
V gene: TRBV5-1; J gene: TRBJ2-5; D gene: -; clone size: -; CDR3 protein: CASSPWASGGETQYF; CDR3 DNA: TGCGCCAGCAGCCCGTGGGCATCCGGCGGGGAGACCCAGTACTTC
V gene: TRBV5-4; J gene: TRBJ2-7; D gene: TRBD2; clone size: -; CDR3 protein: CASSPGTSSYEQYF; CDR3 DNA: TGTGCCAGCAGTCCCGGGACTAGCTCCTACGAGCAGTACTTC
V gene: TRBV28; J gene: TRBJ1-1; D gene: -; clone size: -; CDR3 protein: CASSFPVISRREAFF; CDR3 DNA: TGTGCCAGCAGTTTTCCAGTCATCTCTCGGCGGGAAGCTTTCTTT
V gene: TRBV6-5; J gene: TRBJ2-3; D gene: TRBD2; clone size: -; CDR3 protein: CASSGGSVADTQYF; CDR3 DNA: TGTGCCAGCTCCGGCGGGAGTGTAGCAGATACGCAGTATTTT
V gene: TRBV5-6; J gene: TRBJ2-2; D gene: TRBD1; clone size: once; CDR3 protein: CASSLRGPGTGELFF; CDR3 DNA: TGTGCCAGCAGCCTCAGGGGGCCCGGCACCGGGGAGCTGTTTTTT
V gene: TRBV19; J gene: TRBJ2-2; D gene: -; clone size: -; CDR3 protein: CASHFVGAGELFF; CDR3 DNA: TGTGCCAGTCATTTTGTGGGAGCCGGGGAGCTGTTTTTT
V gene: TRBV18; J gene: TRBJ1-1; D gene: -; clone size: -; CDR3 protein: CASSPETPNTEAFF; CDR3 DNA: TGTGCCAGCTCACCCGAGACACCCAACACTGAAGCTTTCTTT
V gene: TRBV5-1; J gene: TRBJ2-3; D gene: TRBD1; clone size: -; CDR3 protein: CASSPGQGVDTQYF; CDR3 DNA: TGCGCCAGCAGCCCGGGACAGGGGGTAGATACGCAGTATTTT
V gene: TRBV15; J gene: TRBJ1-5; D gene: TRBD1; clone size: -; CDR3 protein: CATSGTGRIKQPQHF; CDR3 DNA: TGTGCCACCAGCGGGACAGGGAGAATAAAACAGCCCCAGCATTTT
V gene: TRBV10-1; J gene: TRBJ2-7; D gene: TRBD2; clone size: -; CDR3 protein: CAVTTGGPSYEQYF; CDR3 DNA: TGCGCCGTCACAACGGGGGGGCCCTCCTACGAGCAGTACTTC
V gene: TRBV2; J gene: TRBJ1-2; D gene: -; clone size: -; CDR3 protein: CASSGRGRGYGYTF; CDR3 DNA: TGTGCCAGCAGTGGTAGAGGGCGCGGCTATGGCTACACCTTC
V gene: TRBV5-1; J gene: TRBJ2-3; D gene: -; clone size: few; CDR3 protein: CASSLGLTTDTQYF; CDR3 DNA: TGCGCCAGCAGCTTAGGACTAACCACAGATACGCAGTATTTT
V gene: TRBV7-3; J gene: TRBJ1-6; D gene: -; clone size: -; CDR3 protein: CASSSRQGGSPLHF; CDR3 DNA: TGTGCCAGCAGCTCCCGGCAGGGTGGCTCACCCCTCCACTTT
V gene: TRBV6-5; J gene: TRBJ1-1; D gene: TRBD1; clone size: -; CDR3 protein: CASSYHPQGANTEAFF; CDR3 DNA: TGTGCCAGCAGTTACCACCCGCAGGGGGCGAACACTGAAGCTTTCTTT
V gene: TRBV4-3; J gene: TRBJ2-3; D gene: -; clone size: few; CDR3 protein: CASSPRAGSTDTQYF; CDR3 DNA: TGCGCCAGCAGCCCAAGAGCGGGTAGCACAGATACGCAGTATTTT
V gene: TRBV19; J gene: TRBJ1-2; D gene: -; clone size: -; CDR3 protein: CASSLEAAYGYTF; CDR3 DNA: TGTGCCAGTAGTCTCGAGGCAGCTTATGGCTACACCTTC
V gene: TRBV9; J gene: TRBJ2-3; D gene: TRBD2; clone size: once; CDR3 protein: CASSDSGGRTDTQYF; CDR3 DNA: TGTGCCAGCAGTGATAGCGGGGGACGCACAGATACGCAGTATTTT
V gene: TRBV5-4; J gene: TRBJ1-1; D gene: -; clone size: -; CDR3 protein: CASSANAREPFF; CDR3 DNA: TGTGCCAGCAGCGCCAACGCCCGCGAACCTTTCTTT
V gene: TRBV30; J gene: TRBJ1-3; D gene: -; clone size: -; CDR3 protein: CAQGDSGNTIYF; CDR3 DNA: TGTGCACAGGGTGACTCTGGAAACACCATATATTTT
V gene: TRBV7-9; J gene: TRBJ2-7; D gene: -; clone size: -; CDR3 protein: CASSSTAQSYEQYF; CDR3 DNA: TGTGCCAGCAGCTCGACAGCACAGTCCTACGAGCAGTACTTC
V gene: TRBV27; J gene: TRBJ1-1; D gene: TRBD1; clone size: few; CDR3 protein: CASRDRMNTEAFF; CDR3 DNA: TGTGCCAGCAGGGACAGGATGAACACTGAAGCTTTCTTT
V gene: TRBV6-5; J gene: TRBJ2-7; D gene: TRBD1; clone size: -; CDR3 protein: CASRTGLEQYF; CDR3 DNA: TGTGCCAGCAGGACAGGGCTGGAGCAGTACTTC
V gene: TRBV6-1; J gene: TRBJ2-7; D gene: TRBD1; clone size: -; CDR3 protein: CASNRDRGYEQYF; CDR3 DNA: TGTGCCAGCAATCGGGACAGGGGATACGAGCAGTACTTC